This T cell receptor (beta chain) was identified during a study of blood T cell repertoires in COVID-19 (dated by TCRdb to 2018 to 2021). About the study as a whole: The collaborator samples originated in the United States, Italy and Spain and spanned the acute and convalescent phases of COVID-19. The prospective study material was composed of cDNA or gDNA derived from T cells, B-cell-depleted T cells, or PBMCs. Deeply sampled blood TCRbeta repertoires from subjects exposed to, actively infected with, or recovered from COVID-19 were included in the dataset. The repertoires were released in a freely available public database meant as a resource for research on the immune response to SARS-CoV-2. The samples were drawn from the first 160 participants of the ongoing ImmuneRACE study and from 1,254 subjects provided by 6 global collaborators. Sample metadata almost always included a de-identified subject ID, COVID-19 status, age in years and sex. Where available, HLA class I and class II types were obtained from metadata supplied by the sample provider rather than from assay-based typing. General study outcomes and caveats: How much clinical and demographic metadata was included differed by source and by participant, and the metadata was provided uncurated.

The immunoSEQ Assay, a bias-controlled multiplex PCR, was used to amplify TCRbeta CDR3 regions from genomic DNA. The authors' analysis ran thus. Nucleated cell counts per sample were estimated from amplification of reference gene primers within the assay. To quantify the absolute abundance of each unique TCRbeta CDR3 rearrangement, sequence reads were collapsed and filtered. Productive Simpson clonality was computed per sample as the square root of Simpson's diversity index over productive rearrangements. This is the immuneACCESS table as TCRdb keeps it, with only in-frame sequences that have V and J called. A part of the clones is gone; compared with another copy, unresolved V genes explain less than half, and the rest is unexplained. For V, J and clone size, that table is used; D and trimming come from the DNA. In all, the sample holds about 380,000 clones, and 88% of those were seen once. The ten largest clones take up 1.2% of the sample.

This clone was seen only a few times. The antigen it binds to is not known. No base-level quality is on record; no much larger clone is a single base apart. Participants in the prospective study were enrolled through a virtual design, were aged roughly 18 to 100 years, and lived in about 25 United States geographic areas. To assign participants to cohorts, the prospective study relied on clinical history that participants themselves reported in a screening survey and a study questionnaire. Recovered participants in ImmuneRACE Cohort 3 were defined as having two consecutive negative NP/OP PCR tests, clearance from a healthcare professional, or resolution of symptoms. In the prospective study, whole blood, serum and a nasopharyngeal or oropharyngeal swab were collected from each participant by mobile phlebotomists. Additional blood draws and questionnaires over an approximately two-month period could optionally be provided by prospective study participants. Before DNA extraction, prospective study blood samples were shipped either frozen or at room temperature.

CDR1 SNHLY and CDR2 FYNNEI are derived from the germline V gene. Compared with germline, V lacks 4 bases and J lacks 4 bases; bases without a gene match: 2. The CDR3 runs 15 residues from the cysteine to the phenylalanine. Of all the DNA, just the CDR3 is kept, 45 bases in frame from base 1. Sequencing used PBMCs or T cells enriched from blood (not recorded which). This TCR was sampled from a woman under 30 who had recovered from COVID-19. The V and J segments used are TRBV2 and TRBJ2-2; a stretch of 11 junction bases matches TRBD2. This receptor carries the CDR3 CASSGLAGGTGELFF. The nucleotides are TGTGCCAGCAGTGGGCTAGCGGGGGGCACCGGGGAGCTGTTTTTT.